These 24 T cell receptor beta chains share one sample of origin, sequenced in a study of cytomegalovirus exposure and HLA in healthy donors. PCR involved 60 Vbeta and 13 Jbeta primers. The protocol was immunoSEQ multiplex PCR, while the TCRdb copy is restricted to in-frame clones and leaves out a portion. The table includes around 93,000 clones, about 78% detected once. The sample comprised PBMCs. The source of these receptors is a woman aged 40 to 50 in good health and CMV-seronegative.

The V call is TRBV10-2, the J call TRBJ2-1, with D maybe TRBD2 (7 bases). Looked up from germline, CDR1 is WSHSY and CDR2 is SAAADI. The CDR3 is 17 amino acids. Trimming removed 9 bases at V and 4 bases at J, with 25 bases between. The CDR3 DNA is TGCGCCAGTGGGGGGGCCCTTGGGGGGGTCGGTTACAATGAGCAGTTCTTC. Protein sequence: CASGGALGGVGYNEQFF.

This chain connects TRBV6-5 to TRBJ2-5; D possibly corresponds to TRBD1 (5 bases). The V gene lost 0 bases and the J gene lost 3 bases, with 8 bases spanning the gap. CDR1 is MNHEY and CDR2 is SVGAGI in the germline V gene. The CDR3 consists of 14 residues. Here the CDR3 reads CASSYSKGEETQYF. The CDR3 nucleotides read TGTGCCAGCAGTTACTCGAAAGGGGAAGAGACCCAGTACTTC.

This clone was counted a single time. The rearrangement uses TRBV6-6 and TRBJ2-1, with D perhaps TRBD2 (5 bases). The CDR3 spans 11 residues. Germline assignment: CDR1 MNHNY and CDR2 SVGAGI (reference sequence). The V end was cut by 4 bases, the J end by 10 bases, with 8 bases between. The chain's CDR3 is CASSSRREQFF. DNA for the CDR3: TGTGCCAGCAGTTCCCGGAGGGAGCAGTTCTTC.

Points on this clone: No conserved phenylalanine or tryptophan is present at the end of the CDR3, so a read error is the likely explanation. The J gene is TRBJ1-2, the V gene TRBV27; 7 bases map to TRBD1. Germline loops: CDR1 MNHEY, CDR2 SMNVEV (reference sequence). This CDR3 has 17 amino acids. Trimming cost V 4 bases and J 0 bases; bases outside gene matches: 11. In DNA form, the CDR3 reads TGTGCCAGCAGTTCGCTCGGAGGGGGCGCAGCTAACTATGGCTACACCCTC. Translated, it gives CASSSLGGGAANYGYTL.

The genes are TRBV5-4 and TRBJ1-1; possible D gene TRBD1, 5 bases. V lost 1 base and J 0 bases, leaving 10 bases between the germline ends. The germline gives CDR1 SGHNT, CDR2 YYREEE (reference sequence). The CDR3 sequence is 15 residues long. The CDR3 DNA follows: TGTGCCAGCAGCTTGAGGGGCTTGGTGAACACTGAAGCTTTCTTT. The encoded protein is CASSLRGLVNTEAFF.

This chain joins TRBV4-1 and TRBJ2-1; perhaps TRBD1 as D (5 bases). V gave up 3 bases and J gave up 8 bases, with 20 bases separating them. Germline V lookup: CDR1 MGHRA, CDR2 YSYEKL. The CDR3 has 16 residues. The CDR3 DNA reads TGCGCCAGCAGCCATGCCGATCAGCCAGGGTACGATGAGCAGTTCTTC. This translates into CASSHADQPGYDEQFF.

J is TRBJ2-2 and V is TRBV18; possibly TRBD2 for D (5 bases). This CDR3 is built from 17 residues. The germline V and J ends were trimmed by 3 bases and 0 bases, with 14 bases remaining between them. Per the germline V gene, CDR1 is KGHSH and CDR2 is LQKENI. This CDR3 is CASSPLSSVANTGELFF. The CDR3 coding sequence is TGTGCCAGCTCACCGCTTAGTAGCGTAGCGAACACCGGGGAGCTGTTTTTT.

The rearrangement links TRBV4-1 to TRBJ2-5; 7 nucleotides line up with TRBD2. V lost 0 bases, J lost 5 bases, and 9 bases stayed unmatched. This CDR3 spans 16 amino acids. Germline V gives CDR1 MGHRA, CDR2 YSYEKL. CDR3 nucleotides: TGCGCCAGCAGCCAAGATCGTGGGCGGGAGAGGGAGACCCAGTACTTC. Its protein product is CASSQDRGRERETQYF.

This clone has more than one count but fewer than ten. The rearrangement joins TRBV11-1 to TRBJ2-1; D is uncertain. The CDR3 has 15 residues. CDR1 is SGHAT and CDR2 is FQDESV in the germline V gene (reference sequence). V lost 2 bases and J lost 7, with 15 bases in between. This CDR3 reads CASSLSSIRGNEQFF. The CDR3 region has the DNA TGTGCCAGCAGCTTATCCTCGATTAGAGGAAATGAGCAGTTCTTC.

This clone was seen a single time. V usage is TRBV2 and J usage is TRBJ1-5; D is unclear. This CDR3 has 13 residues. Germline V gene data show CDR1 as SNHLY and CDR2 as FYNNEI. V was shortened by 8 bases and J by 1 base, with 9 bases between the two germline ends. CDR3: CASGGRSNQPQHF. CDR3 nucleotides: TGTGCCAGCGGAGGACGGAGCAATCAGCCCCAGCATTTT.

The chain employs TRBV28 and TRBJ2-7; 9 bases are a match to TRBD2. The V gene end was trimmed by 1 base and the J gene end by 10 bases; junction bases not matched to a gene: 8. CDR3 length equals 14 residues. CDR1 and CDR2 (germline): MDHEN, SYDVKM. This chain's CDR3 is CASSLYRTSVDQYF. In DNA, the CDR3 is TGTGCCAGCAGTTTATACAGGACTAGCGTCGATCAGTACTTC.

The chain links TRBV19 to TRBJ1-1, with D unresolved. V was cut by 5 bases and J by 1 base, with 8 bases left in between. This CDR3 is 13 amino acids long. Germline loops: CDR1 LNHDA, CDR2 SQIVND (reference sequence). This CDR3 reads CASSSTGNTEAFF. The CDR3 nucleotides are TGTGCCAGTAGTTCGACGGGGAACACTGAAGCTTTCTTT. Full variable domain (missing parts from reference TRBV19 and TRBJ1-1): DGGITQSPKYLFRKEGQNVTLSCEQNLNHDAMYWYRQDPGQGLRLIYYSQIVNDFQKGDIAEGYSVSREKKESFPLTVTSAQKNPTAFYLCASSSTGNTEAFFGQGTRLTVV.

CDR3 nucleotides: TGTGCCAGTGGGGGGACAGGGCGGGTCAATGAGCAGTTCTTC. Protein: CASGGTGRVNEQFF. The chain uses TRBV19 and TRBJ2-1; the match to TRBD1 covers 9 bases. The CDR3 length is 14 residues. The germline gives CDR1 LNHDA, CDR2 SQIVND (reference sequence). V gave up 8 bases and J gave up 6 bases; unmatched junction bases: 8.

This chain connects TRBV7-8 to TRBJ2-1; 14 nucleotides align to TRBD2. The V segment lost 4 bases and the J segment 9 bases; nucleotides outside the gene matches: 8. The germline V gene encodes CDR1 SGHVS and CDR2 FQNEAQ. The CDR3 covers 16 residues. The CDR3 protein is CASSSSGLAGVVEQFF. The CDR3, as DNA: TGTGCCAGCAGCTCCTCGGGACTAGCGGGAGTGGTTGAGCAGTTCTTC.

The rearrangement joins TRBV9 to TRBJ2-1; a weak D match, TRBD2 (6 bases). The germline V gene has CDR1 SGDLS and CDR2 YYNGEE. The CDR3 loop spans 11 amino acids. Trimming stripped 5 bases from V and 8 bases from J, with 8 bases between. The CDR3 is CASSLAHEQFF. In DNA form, the CDR3 reads TGTGCCAGCAGTCTAGCGCATGAGCAGTTCTTC.

In its sample, this clone was seen once. J is TRBJ2-7 and V is TRBV27; TRBD1 might be the D (5 bases). Deletions cut 5 bases from V and 5 bases from J, with 19 bases between. Germline CDR1 is MNHEY and CDR2 is SMNVEV (reference sequence). CDR3 length equals 15 residues. The CDR3 here is CASSPGIRANHEQYF. CDR3 in DNA: TGTGCCAGCAGTCCAGGGATTAGGGCGAATCACGAGCAGTACTTC.

The chain carries TRBV11-1 and TRBJ2-3, with TRBD2 as a possible D gene (5 bases). Germline-derived CDR1 and CDR2 are SGHAT and FQDESV (reference sequence). The CDR3 sequence is 15 residues long. Trimming took 2 bases from V and 5 from J, leaving 14 bases between them. CDR3 amino acids: CASSLLGGPGDTQYF. The CDR3 DNA sequence: TGTGCCAGCAGCTTACTAGGAGGTCCGGGAGATACGCAGTATTTT. The complete variable domain, with remaining parts taken from reference TRBV11-1 and TRBJ2-3, reads EAEVAQSPRYKITEKSQAVAFWCDPISGHATLYWYRQILGQGPELLVQFQDESVVDDSQLPKDRFSAERLKGVDSTLKIQPAELGDSAMYLCASSLLGGPGDTQYFGPGTRLTVL.

The CDR3 is CAISPAPGLAGGRSYNEQFF. The CDR3 coding sequence is TGTGCCATCAGCCCAGCCCCGGGACTAGCGGGAGGAAGGTCCTACAATGAGCAGTTCTTC. This chain joins TRBV10-3 and TRBJ2-1; 15 nucleotides align to TRBD2. V was clipped by 6 bases and J by 1 base; unmatched bases: 13. This CDR3 is built from 20 residues. Germline CDR1 and CDR2: ENHRY and SYGVKD.

V usage is TRBV9 and J usage is TRBJ2-1, with TRBD2 matching 9 bases. This CDR3 spans 19 amino acids. Looked up from germline, CDR1 is SGDLS and CDR2 is YYNGEE. J lost 5 bases, V lost 0 bases, and 15 bases had no gene match. CDR3 sequence reads: CASSVEGPGGLAKNNEQFF. The CDR3 DNA reads as TGTGCCAGCAGCGTAGAAGGGCCCGGTGGACTAGCGAAGAACAATGAGCAGTTCTTC.

The V call is TRBV11-2, the J call TRBJ1-2; 7 bases map to TRBD1. The trim removed 5 bases at V and 4 bases at J, leaving 7 bases unmatched. CDR1 SGHAT and CDR2 FQNNGV come from the germline V gene. The CDR3 is made up of 14 amino acids. CDR3 DNA sequence: TGTGCCAGCAGCCCTACGGGGACAGCCTATGGCTACACCTTC. Translating it yields CASSPTGTAYGYTF.

The V call is TRBV18, the J call TRBJ1-5; TRBD1 is a possible D gene (5 bases). The CDR3 contains 16 residues. Trimming removed 3 bases at V and 1 base at J, with 13 bases between. Germline lookup yields CDR1 KGHSH and CDR2 LQKENI. The CDR3 loop is CASSPDLPGSNQPQHF. CDR3 DNA: TGTGCCAGCTCACCCGATCTTCCAGGGAGCAATCAGCCCCAGCATTTT.

This rearrangement joins TRBV7-2 to TRBJ2-7; TRBD2 matches at 13 bases. Germline V gene lookup returns CDR1 SGHTA and CDR2 FQGNSA. The V segment lost 5 bases and the J segment 4 bases; nucleotides outside the gene matches: 5. CDR3 size: 15 residues. CDR3 residues: CASSPGLAGVYEQYF. CDR3 nucleotides: TGTGCCAGCAGCCCTGGACTAGCGGGAGTGTACGAGCAGTACTTC.

The V gene is TRBV7-9, the J gene TRBJ1-2; D remains unclear. This CDR3 contains 13 residues. V lost 4 bases to trimming and J lost 8 bases, with 14 bases between them. The germline V gene has CDR1 SEHNR and CDR2 FQNEAQ (reference sequence). CDR3 in DNA: TGTGCCAGCAGCTCCCCCATTGAGAGCGGCTACACCTTC. It encodes CASSSPIESGYTF.

The chain combines TRBV11-2 with TRBJ2-7, with TRBD2 identical over 7 bases. This CDR3 region has 14 residues. Germline assignment: CDR1 SGHAT and CDR2 FQNNGV. Losses at the gene ends were 0 bases for V and 6 bases for J; bases not matched to a gene: 5. DNA for the CDR3: TGTGCCAGCAGCTTAGATCGCGGGAGCTTCGAGCAGTACTTC. Protein product: CASSLDRGSFEQYF.